This TCR beta chain stems from a study of early T cells in non-severe SARS-CoV-2 infection. Study as a whole: Sequencing input comprised bulk RNA from unsorted whole blood; chain pairing was not available.

Individual cDNA molecules received unique molecular identifiers during library preparation. TCRdb itself ran the 5' RACE reads through MiXCR, one entry per CDR3 protein. Among about 50,000 distinct CDR3 sequences listed, less than 7.5% were seen once. Remarks on this clonotype: Its cognate antigen is unknown.

Study conclusions and caveats: VDJdb-based annotation leaned toward anti-spike CD8 responses and missed private and CD4 specificities.

CDR3 size: 15 residues. V lost 6 bases and J lost 4, with 16 bases in between. CDR1 and CDR2 (germline): SGHNT, YYREEE (reference sequence). J is TRBJ2-2 and V is TRBV5-4; D is unclear. The TCR was taken from an adult who was a healthcare worker with PCR-confirmed SARS-CoV-2 infection or an uninfected control (not recorded which). The sequencing here drew on whole blood, taken at baseline. The CDR3 loop reads CASIDFRDGTGELFF. The CDR3, as DNA: TGTGCCAGCATTGATTTCCGCGATGGCACCGGGGAGCTGTTTTTT.